This TCR beta chain was documented in a study of blood T cell repertoires in COVID-19. Study background: Specimens from acute and convalescent COVID-19 originated in the United States, Italy and Spain. T cells, B-cell-depleted T cells, or PBMCs supplied cDNA or gDNA.

The CDR3 is 13 residues long. The germline V gene has CDR1 SGHTA and CDR2 FQGTGA. V dropped 5 bases and J dropped 10 bases, with 15 bases sitting between them. Source study methods: Counts of nucleated cells, estimated from reference gene primer amplification, were obtained. Measured with immunoSEQ multiplex PCR; TCRdb has only the in-frame clones, and not every one. V, J and clone size are taken as reported in that table, and D and trimming were inferred from the DNA itself. The sample has some 28,000 clones, 70% to 90% seen once; the top ten hold around 15%. The sample taken for sequencing was peripheral blood. The chain links TRBV7-3 to TRBJ2-1; maybe TRBD2 (6 bases). The sequence was obtained from a human donor in a cohort sampled during active COVID-19. CDR3 sequence reads: CASSPPGEGEQFF. The CDR3 DNA reads TGTGCCAGCAGCCCCCCGGGAGAGGGAGAGCAGTTCTTC.